This TCR beta chain emerged from a study of human T cells and chemical hapten exposure. This clonotype has a count of ten or more. The antigen remains undetermined. In germline, CDR1 is MNHEY, CDR2 SVGEGT. Trimming removed 6 bases from V and 3 bases from J, with 15 bases in between. The CDR3 has 15 amino acids. The time point: patch test 1, 2 weeks after DPC sensitization. Sample treatment: therapeutic diphenylcyclopropenone sensitization with weekly scalp DPC. General study findings and limits: TCRs at a frequency above 1 in 1000 stayed unchanged with DPC sensitization. Expanded TCRs created a significantly greater count of big CDR3 similarity clusters than controls did.

TCRdb processed the RACE reads anew with MiXCR; each CDR3 protein has one entry. In the table there are tens of thousands of distinct CDR3 sequences, around 11% of which are singletons. This receptor was obtained from a woman between 50 and 59 years old with alopecia areata. Some clones in this sample may be carry-over from other donors' samples. The sample in question was whole blood, obtained in connection with sensitization to the hapten diphenylcyclopropenone (DPC). This chain joins TRBV6-2 or TRBV6-3 and TRBJ1-5, with D perhaps TRBD1 (6 bases). CDR3 nucleotides: TGTGCCAGCAGCCTAACTGGACAGACCAATCAGCCCCAGCATTTT. It codes for CASSLTGQTNQPQHF.